The sequence of this T cell receptor beta chain was determined in a study of T-cell reconstitution after alpha-beta-depleted transplantation in children. V was cut by 7 bases and J by 6 bases, with 19 bases left in between. The germline CDR1 and CDR2 sequences are SQVTM and ANQGSEA. The CDR3 contains 13 residues. Researchers prepared the TCRbeta library using unique molecular identifiers, the study reports. One entry per CDR3 protein results from TCRdb running MiXCR on the PCR reads. The profile shows hundreds of thousands of distinct CDR3 sequences, roughly an eighth of them singletons. The chain has TRBV29-1 and TRBJ2-7, with D perhaps TRBD2 (5 bases). The TCR sequence derives from a human donor who donated a stem cell graft to a child with combined immunodeficiency. The specimen comprised PBMCs from the stem cell graft donor, sampled from the stem cell graft. The CDR3 here is CSAGIALSGEQYF. CDR3 nucleotides: TGCAGCGCCGGGATTGCACTCTCCGGCGAGCAGTACTTC.